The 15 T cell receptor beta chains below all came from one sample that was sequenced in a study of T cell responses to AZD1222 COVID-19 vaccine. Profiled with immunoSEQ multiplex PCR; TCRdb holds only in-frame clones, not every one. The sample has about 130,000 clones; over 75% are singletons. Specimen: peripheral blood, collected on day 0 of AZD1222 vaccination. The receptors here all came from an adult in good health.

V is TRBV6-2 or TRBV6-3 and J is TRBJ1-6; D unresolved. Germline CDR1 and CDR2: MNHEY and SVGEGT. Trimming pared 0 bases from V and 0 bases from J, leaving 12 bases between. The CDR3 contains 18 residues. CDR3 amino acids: CASSYSQENRSYNSPLHF. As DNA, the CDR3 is TGTGCCAGCAGTTACTCGCAAGAGAATCGCTCCTATAATTCACCCCTCCACTTT.

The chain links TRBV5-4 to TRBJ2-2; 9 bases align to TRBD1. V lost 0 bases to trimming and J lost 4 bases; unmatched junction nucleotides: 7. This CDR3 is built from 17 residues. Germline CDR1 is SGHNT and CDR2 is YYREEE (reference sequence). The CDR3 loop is CASSLDPGTGSTGELFF. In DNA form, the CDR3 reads TGTGCCAGCAGCTTGGACCCGGGGACAGGGAGCACCGGGGAGCTGTTTTTT.

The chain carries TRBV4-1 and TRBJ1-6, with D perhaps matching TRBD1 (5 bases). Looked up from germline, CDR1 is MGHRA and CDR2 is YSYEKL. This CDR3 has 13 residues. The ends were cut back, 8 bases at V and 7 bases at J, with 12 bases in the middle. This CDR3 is CASGRDVNSPLHF. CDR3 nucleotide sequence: TGCGCCAGCGGCAGGGACGTAAATTCACCCCTCCACTTT.

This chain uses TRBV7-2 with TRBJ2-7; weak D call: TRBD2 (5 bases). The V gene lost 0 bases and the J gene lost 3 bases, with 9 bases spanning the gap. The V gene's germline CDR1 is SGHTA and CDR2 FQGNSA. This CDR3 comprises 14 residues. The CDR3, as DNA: TGTGCCAGCAGCTTAGCTGGAGGCAGCTACGAGCAGTACTTC. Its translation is CASSLAGGSYEQYF. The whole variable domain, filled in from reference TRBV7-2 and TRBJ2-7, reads GAGVSQSPSNKVTEKGKDVELRCDPISGHTALYWYRQSLGQGLEFLIYFQGNSAPDKSGLPSDRFSAERTGGSVSTLTIQRTQQEDSAVYLCASSLAGGSYEQYFGPGTRLTVT.

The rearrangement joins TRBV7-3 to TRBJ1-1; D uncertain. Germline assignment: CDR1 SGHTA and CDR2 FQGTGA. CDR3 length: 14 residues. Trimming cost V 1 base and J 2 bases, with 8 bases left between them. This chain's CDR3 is CASSLIHLNTEAFF. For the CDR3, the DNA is TGTGCCAGCAGCTTAATCCACCTAAACACTGAAGCTTTCTTT.

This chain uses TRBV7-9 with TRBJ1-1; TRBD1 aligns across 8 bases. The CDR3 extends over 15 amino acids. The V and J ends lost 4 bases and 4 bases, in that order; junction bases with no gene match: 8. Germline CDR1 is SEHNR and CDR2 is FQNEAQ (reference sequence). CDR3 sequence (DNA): TGTGCCAGCAGCTGGAGGGACAGGCAGGGCACTGAAGCTTTCTTT. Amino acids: CASSWRDRQGTEAFF.

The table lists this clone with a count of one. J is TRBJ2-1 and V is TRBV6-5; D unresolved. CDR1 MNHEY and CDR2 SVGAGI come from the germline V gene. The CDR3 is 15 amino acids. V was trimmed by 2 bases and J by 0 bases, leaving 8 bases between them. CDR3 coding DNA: TGTGCCAGCAGTTACGCAAGAAGCTCCTACAATGAGCAGTTCTTC. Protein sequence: CASSYARSSYNEQFF.

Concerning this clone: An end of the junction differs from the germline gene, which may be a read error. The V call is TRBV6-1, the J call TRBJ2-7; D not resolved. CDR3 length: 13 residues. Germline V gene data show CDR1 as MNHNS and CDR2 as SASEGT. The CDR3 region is CASREGSFYEQYF. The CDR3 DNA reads TGTGCCAGCAGGGAAGGCAGTTTCTACGAGCAGTACTTC.

This CDR3 is CACRGLSGNTIYF. The CDR3 bases are TGTGCCTGCAGGGGCCTCTCTGGAAACACCATATATTTT. V usage is TRBV19 and J usage is TRBJ1-3; weak D call: TRBD1 (6 bases). The CDR3 has 13 amino acids. CDR1 is LNHDA and CDR2 is SQIVND in the germline V gene (reference sequence). The V gene lost 11 bases and the J gene lost 0 bases, with 11 bases spanning the gap.

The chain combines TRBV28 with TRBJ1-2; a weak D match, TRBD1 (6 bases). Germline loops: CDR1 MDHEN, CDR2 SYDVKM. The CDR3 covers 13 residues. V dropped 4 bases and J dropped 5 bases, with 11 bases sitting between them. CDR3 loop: CASSSIRGYGYTF. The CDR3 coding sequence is TGTGCCAGCAGTTCAATCAGGGGTTATGGCTACACCTTC.

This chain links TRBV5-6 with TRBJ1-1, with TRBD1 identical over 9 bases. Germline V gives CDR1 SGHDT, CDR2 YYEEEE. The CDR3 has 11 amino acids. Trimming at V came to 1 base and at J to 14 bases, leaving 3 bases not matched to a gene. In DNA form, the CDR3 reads TGTGCCAGCAGCTTGCGGGACAGGGCCTTCTTT. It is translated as CASSLRDRAFF.

CDR3 region: CASSQPFSGGDRETQYF. In nucleotides, the CDR3 is TGCGCCAGCAGCCAACCCTTTAGCGGGGGGGATAGGGAGACCCAGTACTTC. The J gene is TRBJ2-5, the V gene TRBV4-1; 11 bases fit TRBD2. Trimming at V came to 2 bases and at J to 5 bases, leaving 10 bases not matched to a gene. Per germline, CDR1 MGHRA and CDR2 YSYEKL. CDR3 length equals 17 residues.

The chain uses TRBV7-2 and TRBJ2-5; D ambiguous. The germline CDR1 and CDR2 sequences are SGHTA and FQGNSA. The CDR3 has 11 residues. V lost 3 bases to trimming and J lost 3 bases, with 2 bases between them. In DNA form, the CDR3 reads TGTGCCAGCAGCTTCAAAGAGACCCAGTACTTC. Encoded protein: CASSFKETQYF.

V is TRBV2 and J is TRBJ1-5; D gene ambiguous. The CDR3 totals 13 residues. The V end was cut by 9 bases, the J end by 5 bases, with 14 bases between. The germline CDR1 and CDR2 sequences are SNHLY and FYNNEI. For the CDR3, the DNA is TGTGCCAGTATTGCGGAACAGCATCAGCCCCAGCATTTT. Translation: CASIAEQHQPQHF.

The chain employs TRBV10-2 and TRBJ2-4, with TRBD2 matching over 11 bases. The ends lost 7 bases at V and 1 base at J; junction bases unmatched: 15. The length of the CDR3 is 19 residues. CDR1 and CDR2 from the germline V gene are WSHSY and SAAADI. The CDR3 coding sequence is TGCGCCAGCACTCCCTTGGGTAGCGGGGGGGCCATGGCCAAAAACATTCAGTACTTC. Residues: CASTPLGSGGAMAKNIQYF.